Detailed here is one TCR beta chain. Its specificity is not known. This sample was taken from a study of shared clonotypes between healthy human individuals. Study-level points and caveats: The study found lower generation probabilities in non-shared clonotypes than in those shared by all four donors.

Sorted-subset replicate PCR reactions contained 200 ng DNA, corresponding to tens of thousands of T cell genomes. Using immunoSEQ multiplex PCR, the repertoire was profiled, and TCRdb retains in-frame clones only, with some absent. The table shows fewer than 2.5 million clones, with more than 85% occurring only once. This CDR3 contains 18 residues. CDR1 and CDR2 from the germline V gene are MDHEN and SYDVKM. V shed 3 bases and J 1 base; nucleotides not matched to a gene: 12. This rearrangement joins TRBV28 to TRBJ2-4; 7 bases align to TRBD2. Material for sequencing was naive CD4+ T cells from PBMCs. The subset is: CD45RA+ positively selected. This clonotype was obtained from a man between 18 and 35 years old in good health. Some clones in this sample may be carry-over from other donors' samples. The CDR3 bases are TGTGCCAGCAGTTTCCCCCTGGGAGGGAATCGGGCCAAAAACATTCAGTACTTC. Its translation is CASSFPLGGNRAKNIQYF.